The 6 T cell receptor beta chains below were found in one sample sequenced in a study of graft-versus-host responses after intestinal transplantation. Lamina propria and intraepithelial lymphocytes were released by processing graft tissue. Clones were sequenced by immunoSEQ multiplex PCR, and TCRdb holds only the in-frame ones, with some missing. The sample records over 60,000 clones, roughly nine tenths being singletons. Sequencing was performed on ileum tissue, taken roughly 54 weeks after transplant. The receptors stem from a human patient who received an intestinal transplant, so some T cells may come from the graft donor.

CDR3 DNA sequence: TGTGCCAGTTCAGGGGGTTACGCAGATACGCAGTATTTT. Its protein is CASSGGYADTQYF. V is TRBV25-1 and J is TRBJ2-3; 7 bases match TRBD1. Germline values: CDR1 MGHDK, CDR2 SYGVNS. J was trimmed by 4 bases and V by 9 bases; bases with no gene match: 7. The CDR3 contains 13 residues.

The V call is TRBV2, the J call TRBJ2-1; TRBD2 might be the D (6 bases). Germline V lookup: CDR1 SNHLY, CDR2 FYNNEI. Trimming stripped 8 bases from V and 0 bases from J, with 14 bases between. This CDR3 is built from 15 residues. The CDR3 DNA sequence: TGTGCCAGCGCCCGCGGAGGGGTCTCCTACAATGAGCAGTTCTTC. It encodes CASARGGVSYNEQFF. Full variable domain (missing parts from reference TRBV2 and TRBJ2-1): EPEVTQTPSHQVTQMGQEVILRCVPISNHLYFYWYRQILGQKVEFLVSFYNNEISEKSEIFDDQFSVERPDGSNFTLKIRSTKLEDSAMYFCASARGGVSYNEQFFGPGTRLTVL.

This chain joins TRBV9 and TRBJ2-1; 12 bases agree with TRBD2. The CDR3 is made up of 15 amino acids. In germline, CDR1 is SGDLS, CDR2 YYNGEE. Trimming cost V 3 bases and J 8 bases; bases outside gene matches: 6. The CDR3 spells CASSASGGATYEQFF. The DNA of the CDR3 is TGTGCCAGCAGCGCTAGCGGGGGGGCCACGTATGAGCAGTTCTTC.

The CDR3 spells CASSLSTSVSTGELFF. DNA for the CDR3: TGCGCCAGCAGCTTGAGTACTAGCGTTAGCACCGGGGAGCTGTTTTTT. The chain combines TRBV5-1 with TRBJ2-2, with TRBD2 identical over 7 bases. After removal of 1 base from V and 4 bases from J, the junction contained 7 bases not matched to a gene. CDR1 and CDR2 from the germline V gene are SGHRS and YFSETQ. There are 16 residues in the CDR3.

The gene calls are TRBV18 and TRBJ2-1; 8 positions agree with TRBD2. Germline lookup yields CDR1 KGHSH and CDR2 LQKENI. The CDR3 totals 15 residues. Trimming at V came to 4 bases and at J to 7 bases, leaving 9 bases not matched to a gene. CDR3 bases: TGTGCCAGCTCACTGAGCGGGGGCCTCGGGAATGAGCAGTTCTTC. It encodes CASSLSGGLGNEQFF.

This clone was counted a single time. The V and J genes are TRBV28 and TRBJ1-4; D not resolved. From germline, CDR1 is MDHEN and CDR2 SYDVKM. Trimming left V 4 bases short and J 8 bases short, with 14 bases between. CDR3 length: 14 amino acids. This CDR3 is CASSWHSYGEKLFF. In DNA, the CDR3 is TGTGCCAGCAGTTGGCACAGTTACGGCGAAAAACTGTTTTTT.